This TCR beta chain stems from a study of cytomegalovirus exposure and HLA in healthy donors. The CDR3 covers 18 residues. V dropped 3 bases and J dropped 6; count of bases not matched to a gene: 14. Germline V gives CDR1 SGHRS, CDR2 YFSETQ. General study points: In vitro experiments confirmed that three CMV-associated chains were specific for CMV antigens.

This PCR relied on a set of 60 Vbeta primers and 13 Jbeta primers. The authors' processing: In a later analysis, of 70 million to 85 million unique beta chains, roughly 9.9 million appeared in at least two donors. Some clones are missing from TCRdb's copy, which holds only in-frame ones; the method was immunoSEQ multiplex PCR. V and J calls and clone size are copied from that table; D and trimming were computed from the DNA. The sample contains around 250,000 clones, about nine tenths of which appear only once. To note about this clone: Antigen unknown.

The V call is TRBV5-1, the J call TRBJ2-2, with TRBD2 identical over 10 bases. The clonotype was recovered from a girl aged 2 to 10 in good health and CMV-seronegative. Sequences were obtained from PBMCs. CDR3: CASSSSVGSGGYAGELFF. For the CDR3, the DNA is TGCGCCAGCAGCTCTTCCGTCGGTAGCGGGGGGTACGCCGGGGAGCTGTTTTTT.